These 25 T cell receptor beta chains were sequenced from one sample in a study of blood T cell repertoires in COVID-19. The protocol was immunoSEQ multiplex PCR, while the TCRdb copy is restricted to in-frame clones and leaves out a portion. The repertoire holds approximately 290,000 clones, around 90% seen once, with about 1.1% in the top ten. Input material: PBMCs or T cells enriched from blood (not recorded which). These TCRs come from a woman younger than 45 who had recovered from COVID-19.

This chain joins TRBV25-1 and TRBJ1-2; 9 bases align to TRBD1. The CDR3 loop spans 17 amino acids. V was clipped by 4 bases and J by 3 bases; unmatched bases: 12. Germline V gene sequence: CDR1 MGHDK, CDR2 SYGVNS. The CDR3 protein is CASSAGQGFLEYYGYTF. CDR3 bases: TGTGCCAGCAGTGCGGGACAGGGTTTTTTAGAGTACTATGGCTACACCTTC.

This CDR3 is CASSFYRGNYGYTF. The CDR3 nucleotides read TGCGCCAGCAGCTTCTACAGGGGGAACTATGGCTACACCTTC. The J gene is TRBJ1-2, the V gene TRBV5-1; 8 positions agree with TRBD1. Germline lookup yields CDR1 SGHRS and CDR2 YFSETQ. The CDR3 runs to 14 residues. The trim removed 2 bases at V and 2 bases at J, leaving 2 bases unmatched.

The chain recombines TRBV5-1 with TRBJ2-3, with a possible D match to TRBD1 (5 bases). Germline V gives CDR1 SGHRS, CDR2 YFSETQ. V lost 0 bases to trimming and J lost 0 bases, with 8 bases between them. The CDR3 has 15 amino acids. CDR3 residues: CASSLGQGSTDTQYF. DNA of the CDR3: TGCGCCAGCAGCTTGGGGCAGGGCAGCACAGATACGCAGTATTTT.

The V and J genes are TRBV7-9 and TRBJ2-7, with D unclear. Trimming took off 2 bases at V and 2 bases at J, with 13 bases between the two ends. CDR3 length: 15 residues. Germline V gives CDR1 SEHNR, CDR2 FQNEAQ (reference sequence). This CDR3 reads CASSLLSLKPYEQYF. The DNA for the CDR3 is TGTGCCAGCAGCTTATTAAGCCTCAAGCCCTACGAGCAGTACTTC.

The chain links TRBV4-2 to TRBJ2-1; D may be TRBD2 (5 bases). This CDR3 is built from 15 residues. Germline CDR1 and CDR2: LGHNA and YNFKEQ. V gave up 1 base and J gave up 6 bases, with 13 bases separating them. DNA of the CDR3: TGTGCCAGCAGCCAAGGAGGGCGGAACATCAATGAGCAGTTCTTC. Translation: CASSQGGRNINEQFF.

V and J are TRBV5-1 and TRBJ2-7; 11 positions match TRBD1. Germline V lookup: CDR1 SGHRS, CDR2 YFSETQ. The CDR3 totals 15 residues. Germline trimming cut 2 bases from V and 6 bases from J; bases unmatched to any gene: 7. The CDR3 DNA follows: TGCGCCAGCAGCTTCGGTGACGGACAGGGGGCCGAGCAGTACTTC. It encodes CASSFGDGQGAEQYF.

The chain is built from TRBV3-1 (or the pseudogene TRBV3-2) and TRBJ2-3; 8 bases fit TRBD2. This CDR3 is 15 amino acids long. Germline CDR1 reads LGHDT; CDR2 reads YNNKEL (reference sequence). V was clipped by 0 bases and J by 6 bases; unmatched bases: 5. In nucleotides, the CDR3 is TGTGCCAGCAGCCAAGATGTGACGGGAGGGGATACGCAGTATTTT. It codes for CASSQDVTGGDTQYF.

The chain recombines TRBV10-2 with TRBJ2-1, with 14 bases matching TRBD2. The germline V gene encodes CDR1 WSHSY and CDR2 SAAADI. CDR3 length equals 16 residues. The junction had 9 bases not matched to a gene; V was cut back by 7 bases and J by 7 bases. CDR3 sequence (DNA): TGCGCCAGCAAGGGGACTAGCGGGAGAAATGGGAATGAGCAGTTCTTC. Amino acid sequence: CASKGTSGRNGNEQFF.

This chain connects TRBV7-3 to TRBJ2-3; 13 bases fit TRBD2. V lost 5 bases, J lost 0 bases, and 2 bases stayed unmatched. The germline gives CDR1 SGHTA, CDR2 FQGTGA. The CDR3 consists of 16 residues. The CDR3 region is CASSTGLAGSTDTQYF. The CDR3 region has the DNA TGTGCCAGCAGCACGGGACTAGCGGGAAGCACAGATACGCAGTATTTT.

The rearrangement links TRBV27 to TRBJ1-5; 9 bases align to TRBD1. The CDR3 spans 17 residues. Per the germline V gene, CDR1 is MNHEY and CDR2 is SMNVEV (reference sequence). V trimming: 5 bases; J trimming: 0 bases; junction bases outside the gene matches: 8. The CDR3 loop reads CASSPRTGAISNQPQHF. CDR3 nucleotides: TGTGCCAGCAGTCCTCGGACAGGGGCAATTAGCAATCAGCCCCAGCATTTT.

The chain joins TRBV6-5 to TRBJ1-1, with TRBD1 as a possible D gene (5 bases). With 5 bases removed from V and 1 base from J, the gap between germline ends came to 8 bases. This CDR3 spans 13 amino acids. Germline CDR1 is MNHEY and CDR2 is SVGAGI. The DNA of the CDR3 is TGTGCCAGCAGTCAGCAGGGGAACACTGAAGCTTTCTTT. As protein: CASSQQGNTEAFF.

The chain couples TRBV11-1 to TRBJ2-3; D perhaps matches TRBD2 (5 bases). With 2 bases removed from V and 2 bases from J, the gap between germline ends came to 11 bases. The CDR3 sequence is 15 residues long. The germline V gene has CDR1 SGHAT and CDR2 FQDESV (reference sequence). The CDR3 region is CASSLPGLNTDTQYF. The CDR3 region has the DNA TGTGCCAGCAGCTTACCCGGACTCAACACAGATACGCAGTATTTT.

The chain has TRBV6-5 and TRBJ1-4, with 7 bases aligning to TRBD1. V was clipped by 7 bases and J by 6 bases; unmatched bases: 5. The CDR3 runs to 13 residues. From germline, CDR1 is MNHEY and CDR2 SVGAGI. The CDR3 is CASKTGADEKLFF. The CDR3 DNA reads TGTGCCAGCAAAACAGGGGCTGATGAAAAACTGTTTTTT.

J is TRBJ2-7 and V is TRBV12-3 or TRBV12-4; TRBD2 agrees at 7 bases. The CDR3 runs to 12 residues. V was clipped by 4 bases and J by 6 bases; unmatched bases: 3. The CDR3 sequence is CASSWGGGEQYF. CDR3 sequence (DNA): TGTGCCAGCAGTTGGGGGGGTGGCGAGCAGTACTTC.

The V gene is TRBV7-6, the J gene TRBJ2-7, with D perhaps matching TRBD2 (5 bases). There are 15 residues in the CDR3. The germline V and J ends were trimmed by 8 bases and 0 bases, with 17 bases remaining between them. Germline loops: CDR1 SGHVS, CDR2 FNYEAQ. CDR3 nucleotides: TGTGCCAGCGGGGTCCGAGGGCTGGGCTCCTACGAGCAGTACTTC. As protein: CASGVRGLGSYEQYF.

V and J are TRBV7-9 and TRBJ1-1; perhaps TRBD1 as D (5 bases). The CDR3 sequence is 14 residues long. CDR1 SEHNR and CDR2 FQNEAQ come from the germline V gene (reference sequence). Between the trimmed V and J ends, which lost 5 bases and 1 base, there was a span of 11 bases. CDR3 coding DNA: TGTGCCAGCAGCCCCAGGGAACCGAACACTGAAGCTTTCTTT. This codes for CASSPREPNTEAFF.

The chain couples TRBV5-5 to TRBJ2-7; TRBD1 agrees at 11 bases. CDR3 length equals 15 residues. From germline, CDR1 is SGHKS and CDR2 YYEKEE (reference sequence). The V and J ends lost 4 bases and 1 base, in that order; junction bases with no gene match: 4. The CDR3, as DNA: TGTGCCAGCAGCGGGGGACAGGGGGTGTCCTACGAGCAGTACTTC. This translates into CASSGGQGVSYEQYF.

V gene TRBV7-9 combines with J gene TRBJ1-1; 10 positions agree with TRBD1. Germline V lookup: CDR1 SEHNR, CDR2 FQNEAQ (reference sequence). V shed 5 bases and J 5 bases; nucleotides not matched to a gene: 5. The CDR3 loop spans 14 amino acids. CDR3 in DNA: TGTGCCAGCAGCCGTGGGACAGGGGTAACTGAAGCTTTCTTT. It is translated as CASSRGTGVTEAFF. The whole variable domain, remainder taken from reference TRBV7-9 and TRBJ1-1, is DTGVSQNPRHKITKRGQNVTFRCDPISEHNRLYWYRQTLGQGPEFLTYFQNEAQLEKSRLLSDRFSAERPKGSFSTLEIQRTEQGDSAMYLCASSRGTGVTEAFFGQGTRLTVV.

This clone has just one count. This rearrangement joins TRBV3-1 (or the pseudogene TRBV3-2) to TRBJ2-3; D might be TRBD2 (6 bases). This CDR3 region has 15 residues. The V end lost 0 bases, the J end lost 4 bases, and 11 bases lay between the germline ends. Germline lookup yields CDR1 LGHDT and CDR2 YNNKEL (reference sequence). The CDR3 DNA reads TGTGCCAGCAGCCAAGATACCGGGAGCCCAGATACGCAGTATTTT. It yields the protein CASSQDTGSPDTQYF.

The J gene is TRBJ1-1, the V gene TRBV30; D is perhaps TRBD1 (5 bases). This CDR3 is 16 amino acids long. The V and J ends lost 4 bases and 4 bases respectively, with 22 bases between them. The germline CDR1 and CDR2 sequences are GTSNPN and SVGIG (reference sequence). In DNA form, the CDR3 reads TGTGCCTGGACCCCGGACCACTTATGGAGGGGCACTGAAGCTTTCTTT. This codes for CAWTPDHLWRGTEAFF.

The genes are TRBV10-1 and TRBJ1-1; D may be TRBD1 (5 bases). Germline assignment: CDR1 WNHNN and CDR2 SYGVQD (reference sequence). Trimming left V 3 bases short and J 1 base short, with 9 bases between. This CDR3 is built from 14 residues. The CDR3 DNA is TGCGCCAGCAGTGATCATCAGGGGAACACTGAAGCTTTCTTT. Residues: CASSDHQGNTEAFF.

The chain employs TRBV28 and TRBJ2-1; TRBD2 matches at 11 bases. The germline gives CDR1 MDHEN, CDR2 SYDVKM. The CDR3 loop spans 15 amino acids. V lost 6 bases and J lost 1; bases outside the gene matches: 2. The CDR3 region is CASRSSGRSYNEQFF. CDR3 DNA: TGTGCCAGCAGATCTAGCGGGAGGTCCTACAATGAGCAGTTCTTC.

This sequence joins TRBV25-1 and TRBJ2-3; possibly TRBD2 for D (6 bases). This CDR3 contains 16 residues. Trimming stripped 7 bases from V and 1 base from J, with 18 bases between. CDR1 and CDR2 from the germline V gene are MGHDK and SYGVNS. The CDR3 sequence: CASTTWGPSGTDTQYF. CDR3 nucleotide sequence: TGTGCCAGCACCACGTGGGGCCCTAGCGGCACAGATACGCAGTATTTT.

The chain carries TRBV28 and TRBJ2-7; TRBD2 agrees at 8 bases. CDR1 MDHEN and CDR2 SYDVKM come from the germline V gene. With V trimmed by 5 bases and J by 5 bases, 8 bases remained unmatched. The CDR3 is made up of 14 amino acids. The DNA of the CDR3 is TGTGCCAGCAGTCCCCCAGGGACTAGAGACGAGCAGTACTTC. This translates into CASSPPGTRDEQYF. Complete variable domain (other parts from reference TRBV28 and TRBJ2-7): DVKVTQSSRYLVKRTGEKVFLECVQDMDHENMFWYRQDPGLGLRLIYFSYDVKMKEKGDIPEGYSVSREKKERFSLILESASTNQTSMYLCASSPPGTRDEQYFGPGTRLTVT.

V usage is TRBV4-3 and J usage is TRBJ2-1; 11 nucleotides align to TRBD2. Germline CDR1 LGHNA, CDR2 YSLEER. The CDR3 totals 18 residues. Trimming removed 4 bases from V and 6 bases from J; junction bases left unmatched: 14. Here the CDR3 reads CASSPGSLSGRALNEQFF. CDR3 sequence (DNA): TGCGCCAGCAGCCCAGGGAGTCTTAGCGGGAGGGCCCTCAATGAGCAGTTCTTC.